Presented here are 3 T cell receptor beta chains from one specimen sequenced in a study of blood T cell repertoires in COVID-19. Assay: immunoSEQ multiplex PCR; the TCRdb copy retains only in-frame clones and omits some. Found here are 190,000 or so clones, roughly nine tenths of them singletons; the top ten hold approximately 2.4%. Source material: PBMCs or T cells enriched from blood (not recorded which). Receptors originate from a woman in her twenties or thirties who had recovered from COVID-19.

The V and J genes are TRBV7-9 and TRBJ2-3, with unresolved D. V was clipped by 2 bases and J by 2 bases, with 14 bases between them. From germline, CDR1 is SEHNR and CDR2 FQNEAQ (reference sequence). The CDR3 totals 16 residues. Here the CDR3 reads CASSLLAETNTDTQYF. The CDR3 region has the DNA TGTGCCAGCAGCTTACTTGCGGAAACGAACACAGATACGCAGTATTTT.

The CDR3 DNA reads TGCGCCAGCAGCTCCACGGCTAGCGGTTTCACAGATACGCAGTATTTT. It is translated as CASSSTASGFTDTQYF. The V and J genes are TRBV4-1 and TRBJ2-3, with 7 bases that match TRBD2. The V segment lost 5 bases and the J segment 2 bases; nucleotides outside the gene matches: 10. CDR3 length: 16 residues. CDR1 is MGHRA and CDR2 is YSYEKL in the germline V gene.

The chain carries TRBV6-2 or TRBV6-3 and TRBJ2-7; TRBD2 matches at 8 bases. CDR1 and CDR2 from the germline V gene are MNHEY and SVGEGT. Losses at the gene ends were 5 bases for V and 2 bases for J; bases not matched to a gene: 20. The CDR3 loop spans 19 amino acids. The CDR3 coding sequence is TGTGCCAGCAGTCCCCTAAGGGGGGAGTCGGGACTAGTTGCCTACGAGCAGTACTTC. Its translation is CASSPLRGESGLVAYEQYF.